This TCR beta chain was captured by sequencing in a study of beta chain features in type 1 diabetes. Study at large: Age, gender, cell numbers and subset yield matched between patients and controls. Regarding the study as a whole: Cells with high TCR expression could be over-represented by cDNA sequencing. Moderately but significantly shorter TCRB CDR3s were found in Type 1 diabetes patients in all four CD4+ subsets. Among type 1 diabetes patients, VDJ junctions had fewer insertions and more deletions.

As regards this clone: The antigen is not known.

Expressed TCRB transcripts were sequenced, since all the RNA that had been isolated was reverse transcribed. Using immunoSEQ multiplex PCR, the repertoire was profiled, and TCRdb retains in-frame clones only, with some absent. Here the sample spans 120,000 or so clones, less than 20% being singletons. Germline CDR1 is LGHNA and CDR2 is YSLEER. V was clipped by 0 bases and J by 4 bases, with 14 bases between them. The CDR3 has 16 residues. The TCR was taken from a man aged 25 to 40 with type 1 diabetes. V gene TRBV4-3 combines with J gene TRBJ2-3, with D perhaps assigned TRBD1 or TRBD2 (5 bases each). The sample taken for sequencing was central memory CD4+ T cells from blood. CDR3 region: CASSQDGGTGPDTQYF. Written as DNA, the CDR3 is TGCGCCAGCAGCCAAGATGGGGGAACAGGCCCAGATACGCAGTATTTT.